The present TCR beta chain was sequenced within a study of CD8 T cells in ankylosing spondylitis. Whole-study findings and limits: A TCR beta motif made of fewer than 10 highly homologous variants seemed typical of ankylosing spondylitis blood.

Of note for this clonotype: Its target is unknown.

Germline V gives CDR1 MNHEY, CDR2 SMNVEV (reference sequence). This CDR3 comprises 15 residues. The trim removed 2 bases at V and 2 bases at J, leaving 6 bases unmatched. TCRdb re-called the 5' RACE reads through MiXCR, storing one row per CDR3 protein. Of 250,000 to 350,000 distinct CDR3 sequences in the sample, roughly 8% were seen once. The TCR sequence derives from a male donor with ankylosing spondylitis. The chain links TRBV27 to TRBJ2-7; 7 nucleotides line up with TRBD1. Sequenced: blood, either unsorted or a sorted T cell fraction (not recorded which). The CDR3, as DNA: TGTGCCAGCAGTTTACCGGGACAGTATCCCTACGAGCAGTACTTC. It is translated as CASSLPGQYPYEQYF.